The sequence of this TCR beta chain was determined in a study of cytomegalovirus exposure and HLA in healthy donors. Across the whole study: Most donors, approximately 82% of a few hundred genotyped, fell in the Caucasian-associated ancestry cluster. Overall study results and limits: Cytomegalovirus-associated status was assigned to fewer than 200 TCR beta chains. Later analysis indicated greater clonal expansion among HLA-associated TCR beta chains than among equally common other chains. Some V segments, TRBV6-2 and TRBV6-3 among them, were indistinguishable and were therefore excluded.

With regard to this clone: Its antigen is not identified.

The germline V gene has CDR1 MNHNY and CDR2 SVGAGI (reference sequence). CDR3 length: 15 amino acids. Trimming shortened V by 5 bases and J by 4 bases, and 18 bases separated the two germline ends. A multiplex PCR was run with 60 Vbeta primers and 13 Jbeta primers. Generated by immunoSEQ multiplex PCR, the TCRdb table keeps only in-frame clones and is missing some. This table holds 200,000 or so clones, 87% found once. The origin of this receptor is a man aged 25 to 40 in good health and CMV-seronegative. V usage is TRBV6-6 and J usage is TRBJ2-7, with D perhaps matching TRBD1 (5 bases). The sample taken for sequencing was PBMCs. CDR3 sequence: CASSGAPGAPYEQYF. CDR3 sequence (DNA): TGTGCCAGCAGTGGGGCCCCCGGAGCCCCTTACGAGCAGTACTTC.